The rows below give T cell receptor beta chains drawn from one sample of a study of radiation and T cells in renal cell carcinoma. TCRdb's table, derived via immunoSEQ multiplex PCR, lists solely in-frame clones and lacks some. The sample consists of around 13,000 clones, roughly a third of them appearing once. The sequenced sample was tumor tissue, obtained from a patient whose treatment included radiotherapy and nephrectomy. The receptor source for this set is a man in his sixties with renal cell carcinoma. Both conserved end residues are part of each CDR3. A D gene is named only where the DNA matches it firmly. The size of a clone is reported for some rows only, either as once, few or many, or as a class for expanded clones.

D: -
J: TRBJ1-1
V: TRBV20-1
size: -
length: 11
CDR3: CSNSPNTEAFF
DNA: TGCAGTAACAGCCCGAACACTGAAGCTTTCTTT

D: -
J: TRBJ1-1
V: TRBV29-1
size: -
length: 13
CDR3: CSGVQGGNTEAFF
DNA: TGCAGCGGCGTACAGGGTGGGAACACTGAAGCTTTCTTT

D: TRBD2
J: TRBJ2-3
V: TRBV5-1
size: few
length: 15
CDR3: CASSASGIAADTQYF
DNA: TGCGCCAGCAGCGCTAGCGGGATTGCGGCAGATACGCAGTATTTT

D: -
J: TRBJ1-1
V: TRBV18
size: -
length: 15
CDR3: CASSPRDWSYTEAFF
DNA: TGTGCCAGCTCACCACGGGACTGGAGCTACACTGAAGCTTTCTTT

D: TRBD1
J: TRBJ2-1
V: TRBV6-1
size: few
length: 16
CDR3: CASSEERTGIYNEQFF
DNA: TGTGCCAGCAGTGAAGAAAGGACAGGGATTTACAATGAGCAGTTCTTC

D: -
J: TRBJ1-2
V: TRBV30
size: -
length: 15
CDR3: CAWSVGQAGGYGYTF
DNA: TGTGCCTGGAGTGTAGGGCAGGCTGGTGGCTATGGCTACACCTTC

D: -
J: TRBJ2-3
V: TRBV15
size: few
length: 13
CDR3: CATSRGGGDTQYF
DNA: TGTGCCACCAGCAGAGGAGGGGGAGATACGCAGTATTTT

D: TRBD1
J: TRBJ1-4
V: TRBV5-1
size: -
length: 14
CDR3: CASSNDRADEKLFF
DNA: TGCGCCAGCAGCAATGACAGGGCGGATGAAAAACTGTTTTTT

D: -
J: TRBJ2-1
V: TRBV25-1
size: few
length: 14
CDR3: CASSTGLGGNEQFF
DNA: TGTGCCAGCTCCACGGGCTTGGGGGGAAATGAGCAGTTCTTC

D: -
J: TRBJ1-2
V: TRBV6-6
size: medium-sized
length: 15
CDR3: CASSYSSEQGNGYTF
DNA: TGTGCCAGCAGTTACTCGAGTGAGCAGGGCAATGGCTACACCTTC

D: TRBD2
J: TRBJ2-5
V: TRBV11-2
size: -
length: 17
CDR3: CASSHGTSSYYQETQYF
DNA: TGTGCCAGCAGCCATGGGACTAGCAGCTATTACCAAGAGACCCAGTACTTC

D: TRBD1
J: TRBJ2-2
V: TRBV4-3
size: few
length: 16
CDR3: CASSLDGTGSNGELFF
DNA: TGCGCCAGCAGCCTCGACGGGACAGGGAGTAACGGGGAGCTGTTTTTT

D: TRBD2
J: TRBJ2-1
V: TRBV19
size: few
length: 15
CDR3: CASSTASGRAGEQFF
DNA: TGTGCCAGTAGTACCGCTAGCGGGAGGGCCGGTGAGCAGTTCTTC

D: -
J: TRBJ2-1
V: TRBV5-1
size: few
length: 13
CDR3: CASSSQEYNEQFF
DNA: TGCGCCAGCAGCTCACAGGAGTACAATGAGCAGTTCTTC

D: -
J: TRBJ1-2
V: TRBV7-2
size: few
length: 16
CDR3: CASSFQGGAGILDYTF
DNA: TGTGCCAGCAGCTTCCAAGGAGGGGCAGGGATCCTGGACTACACCTTC

D: -
J: TRBJ2-5
V: TRBV30
size: -
length: 13
CDR3: CAWSQGIQETQYF
DNA: TGTGCCTGGAGTCAGGGAATCCAAGAGACCCAGTACTTC

D: TRBD1
J: TRBJ1-5
V: TRBV2
size: few
length: 14
CDR3: CASSVDRGYQPQHF
DNA: TGTGCCAGCAGCGTAGACAGGGGCTACCAGCCCCAGCATTTT

D: -
J: TRBJ2-6
V: TRBV6-5
size: few
length: 15
CDR3: CASSYFGSGANVLTF
DNA: TGTGCCAGCAGTTACTTCGGCTCTGGGGCCAACGTCCTGACTTTC

D: -
J: TRBJ2-5
V: TRBV18
size: few
length: 11
CDR3: CASSLQETQYF
DNA: TGTGCCAGCTCACTACAAGAGACCCAGTACTTC

D: -
J: TRBJ2-6
V: TRBV5-1
size: medium-sized
length: 15
CDR3: CASSLLGAGANVLTF
DNA: TGCGCCAGCAGCTTGTTGGGCGCTGGGGCCAACGTCCTGACTTTC

D: TRBD2
J: TRBJ2-3
V: TRBV5-5
size: -
length: 16
CDR3: CASSSGKRGSTDTQYF
DNA: TGTGCCAGCAGCTCCGGAAAGCGGGGGAGCACAGATACGCAGTATTTT

D: -
J: TRBJ2-5
V: TRBV2
size: few
length: 13
CDR3: CASSPLLVRDQYF
DNA: TGTGCCAGCAGCCCCCTACTAGTTCGGGACCAGTACTTC

D: -
J: TRBJ2-1
V: TRBV2
size: -
length: 13
CDR3: CASIFKGTGEQFF
DNA: TGTGCCAGCATCTTTAAGGGGACGGGTGAGCAGTTCTTC

D: -
J: TRBJ1-5
V: TRBV9
size: few
length: 17
CDR3: CASSVGEAPGPHQPQHF
DNA: TGTGCCAGCAGCGTAGGCGAGGCCCCAGGTCCCCATCAGCCCCAGCATTTT

D: TRBD1
J: TRBJ1-2
V: TRBV7-2
size: many
length: 15
CDR3: CASSLTGTVNYGYTF
DNA: TGTGCCAGCAGCTTGACCGGGACAGTAAACTATGGCTACACCTTC

D: -
J: TRBJ1-4
V: TRBV27
size: medium-sized
length: 14
CDR3: CASSLSGAHEKLFF
DNA: TGTGCCAGCAGTTTATCCGGCGCACATGAAAAACTGTTTTTT

D: -
J: TRBJ1-1
V: TRBV13
size: -
length: 14
CDR3: CASSLGLWGTEAFF
DNA: TGTGCCAGCAGCTTAGGCCTCTGGGGAACTGAAGCTTTCTTT

D: TRBD2
J: TRBJ2-1
V: TRBV10-3
size: -
length: 13
CDR3: CALTAGDNNEQFF
DNA: TGTGCCTTGACAGCGGGAGACAACAATGAGCAGTTCTTC

D: TRBD1
J: TRBJ1-1
V: TRBV5-1
size: few
length: 15
CDR3: CASSVDRGEDTEAFF
DNA: TGCGCCAGCAGCGTGGACAGGGGCGAGGACACTGAAGCTTTCTTT

D: -
J: TRBJ2-3
V: TRBV30
size: -
length: 15
CDR3: CAWSVQPSNGDTQYF
DNA: TGTGCCTGGAGTGTACAGCCTAGCAATGGAGATACGCAGTATTTT

D: TRBD2
J: TRBJ2-5
V: TRBV30
size: -
length: 17
CDR3: CAWSVSLAGGPRETQYF
DNA: TGTGCCTGGAGTGTAAGCCTAGCGGGAGGGCCGCGGGAGACCCAGTACTTC

D: -
J: TRBJ2-7
V: TRBV6-5
size: few
length: 16
CDR3: CASSYPSGTSSPEQYF
DNA: TGTGCCAGCAGTTACCCTTCTGGGACAAGTAGTCCCGAGCAGTACTTC

D: -
J: TRBJ2-5
V: TRBV9
size: medium-sized
length: 15
CDR3: CASSVSPQSQETQYF
DNA: TGTGCCAGCAGCGTATCTCCGCAGAGCCAAGAGACCCAGTACTTC

D: -
J: TRBJ1-5
V: TRBV7-8
size: -
length: 13
CDR3: CASSLQGNQPQHF
DNA: TGTGCCAGCAGCTTACAGGGCAATCAGCCCCAGCATTTT

D: TRBD1
J: TRBJ1-1
V: TRBV30
size: -
length: 14
CDR3: CAWSGDDRATEAFF
DNA: TGTGCCTGGAGTGGAGACGACAGGGCCACTGAAGCTTTCTTT

D: -
J: TRBJ1-2
V: TRBV5-6
size: -
length: 12
CDR3: CASGADYYGYTF
DNA: TGTGCAAGCGGGGCAGACTACTATGGCTACACCTTC

D: -
J: TRBJ1-1
V: TRBV4-3
size: few
length: 15
CDR3: CASSQEIGRNTEAFF
DNA: TGCGCCAGCAGCCAAGAGATAGGACGGAACACTGAAGCTTTCTTT

D: -
J: TRBJ1-1
V: TRBV29-1
size: -
length: 11
CDR3: CSVLESAEAFF
DNA: TGCAGCGTGCTTGAATCGGCTGAAGCTTTCTTT

D: -
J: TRBJ2-7
V: TRBV11-2
size: -
length: 14
CDR3: CASSGRGLSYEQYF
DNA: TGTGCCAGCAGCGGTCGGGGGCTCTCCTACGAGCAGTACTTC

D: TRBD1
J: TRBJ2-1
V: TRBV29-1
size: few
length: 13
CDR3: CSVEGTDYNEQFF
DNA: TGCAGCGTTGAGGGGACAGACTACAATGAGCAGTTCTTC

D: -
J: TRBJ2-1
V: TRBV4-3
size: large
length: 14
CDR3: CASSQDYMGNEQFF
DNA: TGCGCCAGCAGCCAAGATTATATGGGGAATGAGCAGTTCTTC

D: TRBD1
J: TRBJ2-7
V: TRBV18
size: -
length: 16
CDR3: CASSPLGQGDPYEQYF
DNA: TGTGCCAGCTCACCCCTGGGACAGGGAGATCCCTACGAGCAGTACTTC

D: -
J: TRBJ1-2
V: TRBV5-1
size: medium-sized
length: 15
CDR3: CASSLAAGDESGYTF
DNA: TGCGCCAGCAGCTTGGCGGCAGGGGATGAAAGCGGCTACACCTTC

D: TRBD1
J: TRBJ2-7
V: TRBV2
size: few
length: 13
CDR3: CASNRDRAHEQYF
DNA: TGTGCCAGCAACCGGGACAGGGCCCACGAGCAGTACTTC

D: TRBD2
J: TRBJ2-3
V: TRBV6-5
size: -
length: 12
CDR3: CASRTSVDTQYF
DNA: TGTGCCAGCAGAACTAGCGTAGATACGCAGTATTTT

D: -
J: TRBJ2-4
V: TRBV7-2
size: -
length: 17
CDR3: CASSLRFDSGYKNIQYF
DNA: TGTGCCAGCAGCTTACGGTTCGACAGTGGGTACAAAAACATTCAGTACTTC

D: -
J: TRBJ1-5
V: TRBV6-6
size: -
length: 14
CDR3: CASSYSRGNQPQHF
DNA: TGTGCCAGCAGTTACTCAAGGGGCAATCAGCCCCAGCATTTT

D: -
J: TRBJ1-2
V: TRBV5-6
size: -
length: 15
CDR3: CASSSSVRPYSGYTF
DNA: TGTGCCAGCAGCTCTAGCGTAAGGCCCTATAGTGGCTACACCTTC

D: TRBD2
J: TRBJ2-1
V: TRBV27
size: few
length: 15
CDR3: CASSLRTSTYNEQFF
DNA: TGTGCCAGCAGTTTGAGGACTAGCACCTACAATGAGCAGTTCTTC

D: -
J: TRBJ1-1
V: TRBV30
size: -
length: 12
CDR3: CAYVRMNTEAFF
DNA: TGTGCCTATGTAAGGATGAACACTGAAGCTTTCTTT

D: -
J: TRBJ2-1
V: TRBV5-1
size: -
length: 14
CDR3: CASSLEQGEGEQFF
DNA: TGCGCCAGCAGCTTGGAGCAGGGGGAGGGTGAGCAGTTCTTC

D: -
J: TRBJ1-1
V: TRBV10-1
size: -
length: 13
CDR3: CASSESGFTEAFF
DNA: TGCGCCAGCAGTGAGTCCGGATTTACTGAAGCTTTCTTT

D: -
J: TRBJ2-3
V: TRBV27
size: few
length: 12
CDR3: CASSLLGDTQYF
DNA: TGTGCCAGCAGTTTATTGGGAGATACGCAGTATTTT